This T cell receptor beta chain was retrieved from a study of memory CD4+ T cells and cytomegalovirus serostatus. Looking at the study overall: Healthy Belgian adult donors included roughly nine CMV-positive and about two dozen CMV-negative people.

Under the authors' procedure: After removing out-of-frame reads, around 2.2 million distinct TCRbeta sequences remained. This table comes from immunoSEQ multiplex PCR, and its TCRdb copy is limited to in-frame clones, with some not included. The DNA was the basis for D and trimming; V, J and clone size are from that table. Found here are roughly 45,000 clones, roughly 78% of them singletons; the top ten hold more than 0.9%. V was pared by 4 bases and J by 8 bases, with 5 bases between. Looked up from germline, CDR1 is MDHEN and CDR2 is SYDVKM. The CDR3 is 11 residues long. The sort gate was single viable CD3+CD4+CD8-CD45RO+ cells for memory CD4+ T cells. Overall study findings and caveats: Suggested: most of the CMV-linked TCR signature lies in CD4+ memory cells. CD4+ memory repertoires contained about 40% of the roughly 150 reported CMV TCRbeta sequences.

Concerning this clone: Its antigen is undetermined.

This receptor was taken from an adult in good health and CMV-seronegative. Sequencing was done on a sample of memory CD4+ T cells from blood. This sequence joins TRBV28 and TRBJ1-4; D unclear. CDR3 region: CASSYGEKLFF. The CDR3, as DNA: TGTGCCAGCAGTTACGGAGAAAAACTGTTTTTT.